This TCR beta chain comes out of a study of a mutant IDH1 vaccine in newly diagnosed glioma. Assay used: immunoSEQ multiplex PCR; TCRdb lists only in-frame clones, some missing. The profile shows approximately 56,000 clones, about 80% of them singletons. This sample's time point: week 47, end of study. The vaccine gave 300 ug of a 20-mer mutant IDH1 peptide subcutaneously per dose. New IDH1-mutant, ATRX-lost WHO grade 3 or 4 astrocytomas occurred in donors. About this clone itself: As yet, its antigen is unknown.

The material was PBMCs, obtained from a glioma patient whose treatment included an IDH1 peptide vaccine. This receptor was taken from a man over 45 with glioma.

CDR3 in amino acids: CASSPTPRGGTVRYEQYF. DNA for the CDR3: TGTGCCAGCAGCCCAACACCCCGGGGGGGGACGGTCCGTTACGAGCAGTACTTC. The chain has TRBV7-6 and TRBJ2-7; TRBD2 aligns across 8 bases. J gave up 4 bases and V 5 bases, and 19 bases lay outside the gene matches. Germline values: CDR1 SGHVS, CDR2 FNYEAQ. The CDR3 sequence is 18 residues long.